Listed here are 30 T cell receptor beta chains from one sample, sequenced in a study of T cell responses to AZD1222 COVID-19 vaccine. Sequencing used immunoSEQ multiplex PCR; TCRdb keeps in-frame clones, though not all of them. The sample lists roughly 80,000 clones, 88% occurring once. Sequenced here: peripheral blood, sampled on day 0 of MenACWY control vaccination. The receptors were gathered from an adult in good health.

This sequence joins TRBV5-4 and TRBJ2-7; 8 nucleotides agree with TRBD2. After removal of 2 bases from V and 4 bases from J, the junction contained 8 bases not matched to a gene. There are 15 residues in the CDR3. The V gene's germline CDR1 is SGHNT and CDR2 YYREEE (reference sequence). The DNA for the CDR3 is TGTGCCAGCAGCTTCCAAGCGGGAGTAAAGTACGAGCAGTACTTC. Translated: CASSFQAGVKYEQYF.

The chain couples TRBV6-5 to TRBJ1-6, with 7 bases fitting TRBD1. The CDR3 spans 14 residues. Germline assignment: CDR1 MNHEY and CDR2 SVGAGI. V lost 5 bases to trimming and J lost 5 bases; unmatched junction nucleotides: 3. The DNA for the CDR3 is TGTGCCAGCAGTCAGGGACAGAATAATTCACCCCTCCACTTT. This encodes CASSQGQNNSPLHF.

The chain recombines TRBV28 with TRBJ2-7; tentative D call: TRBD1 (6 bases). Germline CDR1 MDHEN, CDR2 SYDVKM. The CDR3 extends over 13 amino acids. V lost 9 bases, J lost 7 bases, and 19 bases lay in between. CDR3 region: CASHMQPTGEQYF. The CDR3 nucleotides are TGTGCCAGTCATATGCAACCAACAGGGGAGCAGTACTTC.

The chain has TRBV6-5 and TRBJ2-1; D is undetermined. The CDR3 consists of 13 residues. V was clipped by 0 bases and J by 7 bases, with 7 bases between them. Looked up from germline, CDR1 is MNHEY and CDR2 is SVGAGI. The CDR3 here is CASSYSGWNEQFF. CDR3 DNA: TGTGCCAGCAGTTACTCAGGGTGGAATGAGCAGTTCTTC.

The chain recombines TRBV10-2 with TRBJ1-5; 8 bases fit TRBD1. With 10 bases clipped from V and 0 bases from J, the junction kept 5 bases outside the gene matches. This CDR3 contains 14 residues. Germline V gene sequence: CDR1 WSHSY, CDR2 SAAADI. This chain's CDR3 is CATTDRASNQPQHF. The CDR3, as DNA: TGCGCCACTACGGACAGGGCTAGCAATCAGCCCCAGCATTTT.

The chain combines TRBV7-2 with TRBJ2-1; D tentatively reads TRBD1 or TRBD2 (5 bases each). Germline V gene sequence: CDR1 SGHTA, CDR2 FQGNSA. V was clipped by 11 bases and J by 10 bases, with 15 bases between them. There are 11 residues in the CDR3. The CDR3 DNA is TGTGCCGGCTCCGAGGGGCCGGAGCAGTTCTTC. Translation: CAGSEGPEQFF. Drawing the rest from reference TRBV7-2 and TRBJ2-1, the complete variable domain is GAGVSQSPSNKVTEKGKDVELRCDPISGHTALYWYRQSLGQGLEFLIYFQGNSAPDKSGLPSDRFSAERTGGSVSTLTIQRTQQEDSAVYLCAGSEGPEQFFGPGTRLTVL.

The V and J genes are TRBV19 and TRBJ2-7; maybe TRBD2 (6 bases). This CDR3 is 21 amino acids long. With 10 bases removed from V and 3 bases from J, the gap between germline ends came to 40 bases. Germline V gene lookup returns CDR1 LNHDA and CDR2 SQIVND (reference sequence). In DNA form, the CDR3 reads TGTGCCACCTCCCGGGACGGGGTTAGTCCCTGGGGGGTTGAGACAGACTACGAGCAGTACTTC. Translated: CATSRDGVSPWGVETDYEQYF.

The table lists this clone with a count of one. The V gene is TRBV28, the J gene TRBJ2-7, with a tentative D call TRBD2 (6 bases). Germline V CDR1 and CDR2: MDHEN, SYDVKM. The CDR3 runs 13 residues. V dropped 6 bases and J dropped 3 bases, with 12 bases sitting between them. CDR3 loop: CASRSTSYYEQYF. The DNA of the CDR3 is TGTGCCAGCAGGTCGACTAGTTACTACGAGCAGTACTTC.

The chain combines TRBV10-2 with TRBJ2-2; TRBD2 matches at 7 bases. Per the germline V gene, CDR1 is WSHSY and CDR2 is SAAADI. V lost 0 bases, J lost 5 bases, and 9 bases stayed unmatched. The CDR3 totals 17 residues. Here the CDR3 DNA reads TGCGCCAGCAGTGAGTCCGTTGGGGCGGGAGAGACCGGGGAGCTGTTTTTT. Its translation is CASSESVGAGETGELFF.

The V and J genes are TRBV10-3 and TRBJ2-7; D remains unclear. Trimming removed 3 bases at V and 0 bases at J, with 3 bases between. The CDR3 extends over 12 amino acids. From germline, CDR1 is ENHRY and CDR2 SYGVKD. The CDR3 loop reads CAISEDSYEQYF. The CDR3 DNA sequence: TGTGCCATCAGTGAAGACTCCTACGAGCAGTACTTC.

The chain recombines TRBV28 with TRBJ1-1, with D maybe TRBD1 (5 bases). Germline V lookup: CDR1 MDHEN, CDR2 SYDVKM. The V and J ends lost 8 bases and 4 bases respectively, with 11 bases between them. The CDR3 consists of 12 residues. CDR3 amino acids: CASLFGGTEAFF. CDR3 DNA: TGTGCCAGCCTTTTCGGGGGCACTGAAGCTTTCTTT.

The gene calls are TRBV28 and TRBJ2-7; 9 bases line up with TRBD2. V was clipped by 4 bases and J by 3 bases; unmatched bases: 7. This CDR3 is 15 amino acids long. Germline CDR1 and CDR2: MDHEN and SYDVKM. As DNA, the CDR3 is TGTGCCAGCAGTTCCGGAGGACTAGCGAGCTACGAGCAGTACTTC. It is translated as CASSSGGLASYEQYF. The variable domain in full, completed from reference TRBV28 and TRBJ2-7, reads DVKVTQSSRYLVKRTGEKVFLECVQDMDHENMFWYRQDPGLGLRLIYFSYDVKMKEKGDIPEGYSVSREKKERFSLILESASTNQTSMYLCASSSGGLASYEQYFGPGTRLTVT.

The J gene is TRBJ2-3, the V gene TRBV29-1; 7 bases map to TRBD2. Germline CDR1 and CDR2: SQVTM and ANQGSEA. V shed 7 bases, J shed 0 bases, and the junction held 4 bases outside the gene matches. The CDR3 extends over 13 amino acids. In DNA form, the CDR3 reads TGCAGCGCAGCGACTAGCAGCACAGATACGCAGTATTTT. Its translation: CSAATSSTDTQYF.

This chain uses TRBV3-1 (or the pseudogene TRBV3-2) with TRBJ2-5, with D unresolved. V shed 3 bases and J shed 3 bases, with 14 bases lying between them. Germline V gene data show CDR1 as LGHDT and CDR2 as YNNKEL (reference sequence). The CDR3 has 15 amino acids. Here the CDR3 DNA reads TGTGCCAGCAGCCACAGAACCCGCCGGGAAGAGACCCAGTACTTC. Protein product: CASSHRTRREETQYF.

The V and J genes are TRBV7-2 and TRBJ2-5, with TRBD2 matching over 7 bases. V dropped 5 bases and J dropped 5; count of bases not matched to a gene: 17. From germline, CDR1 is SGHTA and CDR2 FQGNSA. The CDR3 contains 17 residues. CDR3 sequence: CASSRTIGGGLKETQYF. The CDR3 nucleotides read TGTGCCAGCAGCCGGACTATTGGGGGAGGGTTGAAGGAGACCCAGTACTTC.

V usage is TRBV29-1 and J usage is TRBJ2-1; tentatively, D is TRBD2 (5 bases). The length of the CDR3 is 14 residues. V was clipped by 7 bases and J by 0 bases, with 13 bases between them. CDR1 and CDR2 (germline): SQVTM, ANQGSEA. The CDR3 is CSAPRARSYNEQFF. The CDR3, as DNA: TGCAGCGCCCCGCGGGCCCGCTCCTACAATGAGCAGTTCTTC.

The chain is built from TRBV9 and TRBJ1-5; no clear D. Per germline, CDR1 SGDLS and CDR2 YYNGEE. CDR3 length: 15 amino acids. Trimming cost V 0 bases and J 4 bases, with 11 bases left between them. The CDR3 spells CASSVDGSKNQPQHF. The CDR3 bases are TGTGCCAGCAGCGTAGATGGCAGTAAGAATCAGCCCCAGCATTTT. The complete variable domain, with remaining parts taken from reference TRBV9 and TRBJ1-5, reads DSGVTQTPKHLITATGQRVTLRCSPRSGDLSVYWYQQSLDQGLQFLIQYYNGEERAKGNILERFSAQQFPDLHSELNLSSLELGDSALYFCASSVDGSKNQPQHFGDGTRLSIL.

The chain employs TRBV19 and TRBJ2-1; a possible D gene is TRBD2 (5 bases). This CDR3 spans 15 amino acids. V gave up 3 bases and J gave up 8 bases, with 17 bases separating them. From germline, CDR1 is LNHDA and CDR2 SQIVND (reference sequence). CDR3 bases: TGTGCCAGTAGTATTACGGGAATAGGACCCGATGAGCAGTTCTTC. Encoded protein: CASSITGIGPDEQFF.

The V gene is TRBV11-2, the J gene TRBJ2-5, with D tentatively TRBD1 (6 bases). Per germline, CDR1 SGHAT and CDR2 FQNNGV. CDR3 length: 15 residues. V was shortened by 2 bases and J by 1 base, with 11 bases between the two germline ends. The CDR3 sequence: CASSLYGTIQETQYF. Written as DNA, the CDR3 is TGTGCCAGCAGCTTATACGGGACAATCCAAGAGACCCAGTACTTC.

The V call is TRBV5-1, the J call TRBJ2-7, with 8 positions matching TRBD2. The CDR3 totals 16 residues. Germline V CDR1 and CDR2: SGHRS, YFSETQ. V dropped 0 bases and J dropped 0; count of bases not matched to a gene: 5. Written as DNA, the CDR3 is TGCGCCAGCAGCTTGGCCGGGGGGGCCAGCTCCTACGAGCAGTACTTC. It yields the protein CASSLAGGASSYEQYF.

This clone has just one count. As DNA, the CDR3 is TGTGCCACCGGCCTACAGGGGGCAGCGGTGGAGACCCAGTACTTC. This codes for CATGLQGAAVETQYF. The chain recombines TRBV24-1 with TRBJ2-5; 9 nucleotides match TRBD1. The CDR3 spans 15 residues. V lost 9 bases to trimming and J lost 5 bases; unmatched junction nucleotides: 12. CDR1 is KGHDR and CDR2 is SFDVKD in the germline V gene.

V and J are TRBV24-1 and TRBJ2-7, with a possible D match to TRBD1 (7 bases). Between the trimmed V and J ends, which lost 7 bases and 5 bases, there was a span of 17 bases. The CDR3 runs 14 residues. From germline, CDR1 is KGHDR and CDR2 SFDVKD. CDR3 region: CATRGQGEVDEQYF. The CDR3 coding sequence is TGTGCCACCAGAGGCCAGGGGGAGGTGGACGAGCAGTACTTC.

The chain joins TRBV4-2 to TRBJ2-1; maybe TRBD2 (6 bases). V lost 0 bases, J lost 4 bases, and 13 bases lay in between. In germline, CDR1 is LGHNA, CDR2 YNFKEQ. The CDR3 runs 16 residues. Here the CDR3 reads CASSQDGGTTYNEQFF. The CDR3 DNA sequence: TGTGCCAGCAGCCAAGATGGAGGGACCACTTACAATGAGCAGTTCTTC.

This chain uses TRBV28 with TRBJ2-7, with D tentatively TRBD2 (5 bases). CDR1 MDHEN and CDR2 SYDVKM come from the germline V gene. There are 15 residues in the CDR3. Trimming stripped 2 bases from V and 6 bases from J, with 17 bases between. The DNA for the CDR3 is TGTGCCAGCAGTTTAGCGGGTTCTGAAGGGATCGAGCAGTACTTC. Its protein is CASSLAGSEGIEQYF.

This sequence joins TRBV11-2 and TRBJ1-5; D is unresolved. V was pared by 0 bases and J by 5 bases, with 5 bases between. Per germline, CDR1 SGHAT and CDR2 FQNNGV. The CDR3 is made up of 13 amino acids. CDR3 protein: CASSLDRYQPQHF. CDR3 DNA sequence: TGTGCCAGCAGCTTAGATAGGTATCAGCCCCAGCATTTT.

The V call is TRBV6-2 or TRBV6-3, the J call TRBJ2-3; 8 positions agree with TRBD1. This CDR3 region has 14 residues. Germline assignment: CDR1 MNHEY and CDR2 SVGEGT. Trimming took 0 bases from V and 4 from J; bases not matched to a gene: 0. The DNA for the CDR3 is TGTGCCAGCAGTTACTCGACAGGGGCAGATACGCAGTATTTT. Its translation is CASSYSTGADTQYF.

The rearrangement joins TRBV7-9 to TRBJ1-2, with D unresolved. Trimming took 5 bases from V and 4 from J, leaving 11 bases between them. The CDR3 runs 13 residues. The V gene's germline CDR1 is SEHNR and CDR2 FQNEAQ (reference sequence). The CDR3 spells CASSLGTTYGYTF. The CDR3 region has the DNA TGTGCCAGCAGCCTAGGTACCACCTATGGCTACACCTTC.

This chain links TRBV12-3 or TRBV12-4 with TRBJ1-2, with D possibly matching TRBD1 (6 bases). This CDR3 comprises 13 residues. V was clipped by 2 bases and J by 11 bases, with 15 bases between them. DNA of the CDR3: TGTGCCAGCAGTTTAATAGGTACAGGGTTGTACACCTTC. It encodes CASSLIGTGLYTF.

This chain uses TRBV7-2 with TRBJ1-2, with 8 bases identical to TRBD1. Per the germline V gene, CDR1 is SGHTA and CDR2 is FQGNSA. Germline trimming cut 4 bases from V and 6 bases from J; bases unmatched to any gene: 10. The CDR3 runs 15 residues. For the CDR3, the DNA is TGTGCCAGCAGCTCCAACGGGGACAGGTGGGATGGCTACACCTTC. Encoded protein: CASSSNGDRWDGYTF.

In this sample, this clone turned up once. This sequence joins TRBV19 and TRBJ2-1; D is uncertain. The CDR3 spans 13 residues. Trimming took off 4 bases at V and 5 bases at J, with 9 bases between the two ends. Germline CDR1 and CDR2: LNHDA and SQIVND (reference sequence). In nucleotides, the CDR3 is TGTGCCAGTAGTAGTCAAAACAACAATGAGCAGTTCTTC. Protein sequence: CASSSQNNNEQFF.